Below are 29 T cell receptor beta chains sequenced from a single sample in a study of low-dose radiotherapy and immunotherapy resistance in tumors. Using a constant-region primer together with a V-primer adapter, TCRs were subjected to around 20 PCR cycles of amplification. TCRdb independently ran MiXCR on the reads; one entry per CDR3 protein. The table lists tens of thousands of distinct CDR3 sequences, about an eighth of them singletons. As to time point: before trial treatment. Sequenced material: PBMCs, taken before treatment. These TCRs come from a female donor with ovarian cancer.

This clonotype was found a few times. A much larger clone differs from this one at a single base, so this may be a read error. Here the CDR3 DNA reads TGTGCCAGCAGTCAACAGGGGGCGTGGGTAGATACGCAGTATTTT. This codes for CASSQQGAWVDTQYF. The chain joins TRBV3-1 to TRBJ2-3; 9 nucleotides line up with TRBD1. Germline-derived CDR1 and CDR2 are LGHDT and YNNKEL (reference sequence). CDR3 length: 15 residues. Trimming cost V 6 bases and J 5 bases; bases outside gene matches: 9.

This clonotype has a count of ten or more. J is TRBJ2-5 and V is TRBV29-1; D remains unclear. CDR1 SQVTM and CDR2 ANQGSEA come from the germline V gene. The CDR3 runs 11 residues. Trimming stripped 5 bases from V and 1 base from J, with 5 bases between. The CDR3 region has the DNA TGCAGCGTTCGGCGCCAAGAGACCCAGTACTTC. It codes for CSVRRQETQYF.

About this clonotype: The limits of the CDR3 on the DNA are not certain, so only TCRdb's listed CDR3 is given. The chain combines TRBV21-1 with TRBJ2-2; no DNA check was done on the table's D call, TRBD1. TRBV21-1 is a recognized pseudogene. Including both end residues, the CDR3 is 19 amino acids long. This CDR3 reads CASILPDRESSGSCFFFFF.

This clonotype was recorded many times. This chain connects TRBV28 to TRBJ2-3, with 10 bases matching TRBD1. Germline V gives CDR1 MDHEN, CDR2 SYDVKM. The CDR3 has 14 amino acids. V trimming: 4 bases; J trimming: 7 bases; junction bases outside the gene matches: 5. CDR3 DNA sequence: TGTGCCAGCAGTTCCGGACAGGGGGTAAATACGCAGTATTTT. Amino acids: CASSSGQGVNTQYF.

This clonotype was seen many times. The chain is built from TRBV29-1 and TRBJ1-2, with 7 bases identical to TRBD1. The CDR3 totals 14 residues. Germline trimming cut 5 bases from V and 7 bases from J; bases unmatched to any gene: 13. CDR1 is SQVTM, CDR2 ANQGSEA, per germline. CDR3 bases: TGCAGCGTTCGACCTACAGGGGATAGGGGTGGCTACACCTTC. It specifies CSVRPTGDRGGYTF.

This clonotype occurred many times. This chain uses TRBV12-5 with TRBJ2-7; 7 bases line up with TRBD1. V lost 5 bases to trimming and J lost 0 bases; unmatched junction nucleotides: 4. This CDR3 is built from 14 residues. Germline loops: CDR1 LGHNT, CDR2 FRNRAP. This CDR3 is CASGTGDSSYEQYF. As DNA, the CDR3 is TGTGCTAGTGGTACCGGGGACAGCTCCTACGAGCAGTACTTC.

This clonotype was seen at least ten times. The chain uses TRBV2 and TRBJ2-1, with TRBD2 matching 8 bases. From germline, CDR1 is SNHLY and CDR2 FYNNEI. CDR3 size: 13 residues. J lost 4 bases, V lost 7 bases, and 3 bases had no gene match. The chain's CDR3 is CASTGGPYNEQFF. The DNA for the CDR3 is TGTGCCAGCACGGGGGGGCCGTACAATGAGCAGTTCTTC.

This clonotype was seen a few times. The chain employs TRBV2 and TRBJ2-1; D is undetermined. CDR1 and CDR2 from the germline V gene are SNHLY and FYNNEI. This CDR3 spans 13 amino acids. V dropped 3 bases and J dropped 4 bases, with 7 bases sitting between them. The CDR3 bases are TGTGCCAGCAGTGACTTGGGGTACAATGAGCAGTTCTTC. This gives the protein CASSDLGYNEQFF.

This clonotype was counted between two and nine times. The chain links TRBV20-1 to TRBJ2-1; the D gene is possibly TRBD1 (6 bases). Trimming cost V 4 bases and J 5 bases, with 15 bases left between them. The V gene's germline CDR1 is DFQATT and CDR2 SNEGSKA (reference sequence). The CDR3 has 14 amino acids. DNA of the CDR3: TGCAGTGCTAAAGTCCCCCGGGACAACAATGAGCAGTTCTTC. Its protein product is CSAKVPRDNNEQFF.

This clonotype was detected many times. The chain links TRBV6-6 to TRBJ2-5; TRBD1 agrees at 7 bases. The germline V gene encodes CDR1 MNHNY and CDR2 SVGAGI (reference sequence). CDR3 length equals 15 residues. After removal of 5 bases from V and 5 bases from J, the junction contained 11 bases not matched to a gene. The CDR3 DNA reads TGTGCCAGCAGTGCGACAGGGTCTAAGGGGGAGACCCAGTACTTC. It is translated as CASSATGSKGETQYF.

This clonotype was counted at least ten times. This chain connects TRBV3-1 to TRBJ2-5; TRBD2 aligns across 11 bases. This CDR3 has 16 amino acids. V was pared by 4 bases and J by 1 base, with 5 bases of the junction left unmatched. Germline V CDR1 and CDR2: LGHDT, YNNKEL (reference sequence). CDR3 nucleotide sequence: TGTGCCAGCAGCCGCCCGGGACTAGCGGTCCAAGAGACCCAGTACTTC. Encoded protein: CASSRPGLAVQETQYF.

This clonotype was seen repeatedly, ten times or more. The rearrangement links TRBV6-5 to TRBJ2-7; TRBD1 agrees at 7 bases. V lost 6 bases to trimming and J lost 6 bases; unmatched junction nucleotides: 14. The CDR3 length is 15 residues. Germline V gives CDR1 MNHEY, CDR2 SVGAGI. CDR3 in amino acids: CASSRGLRGSIEQYF. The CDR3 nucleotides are TGTGCCAGCAGCCGGGGTCTCAGGGGGTCCATCGAGCAGTACTTC.

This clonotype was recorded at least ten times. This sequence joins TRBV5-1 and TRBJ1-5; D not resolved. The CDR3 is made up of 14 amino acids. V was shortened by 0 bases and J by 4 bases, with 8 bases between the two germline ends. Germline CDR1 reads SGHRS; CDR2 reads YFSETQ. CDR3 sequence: CASSLAGQNQPQHF. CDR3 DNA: TGCGCCAGCAGCTTGGCCGGTCAGAATCAGCCCCAGCATTTT.

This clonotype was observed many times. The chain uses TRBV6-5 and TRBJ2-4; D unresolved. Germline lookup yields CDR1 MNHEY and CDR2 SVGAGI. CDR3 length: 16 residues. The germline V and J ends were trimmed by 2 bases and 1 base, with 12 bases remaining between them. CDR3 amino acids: CASSYRSVAAKNIQYF. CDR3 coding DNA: TGTGCCAGCAGTTACAGGTCTGTCGCCGCCAAAAACATTCAGTACTTC.

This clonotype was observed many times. CDR3 residues: CASTPQSIIHSGANVLTF. In DNA form, the CDR3 reads TGTGCCAGCACTCCCCAATCCATTATTCACTCTGGGGCCAACGTCCTGACTTTC. This chain connects TRBV27 to TRBJ2-6; D ambiguous. Germline V gene data show CDR1 as MNHEY and CDR2 as SMNVEV (reference sequence). CDR3 length: 18 residues. Trimming cost V 7 bases and J 0 bases, with 19 bases left between them.

The CDR3 sequence: CASSQALSSYNEQFF. CDR3 bases: TGCGCCAGCAGCCAAGCGCTGAGCTCCTACAATGAGCAGTTCTTC. This chain uses TRBV4-1 with TRBJ2-1; no definite D call. The CDR3 runs to 15 residues. The germline V gene encodes CDR1 MGHRA and CDR2 YSYEKL. Trimming left V 1 base short and J 0 bases short, with 7 bases between.

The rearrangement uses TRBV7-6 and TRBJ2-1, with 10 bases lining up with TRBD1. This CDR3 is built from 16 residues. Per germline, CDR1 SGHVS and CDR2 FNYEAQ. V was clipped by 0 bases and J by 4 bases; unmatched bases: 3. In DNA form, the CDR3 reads TGTGCCAGCAGCTTAGCGGGGACAGGGGCGTACAATGAGCAGTTCTTC. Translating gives CASSLAGTGAYNEQFF. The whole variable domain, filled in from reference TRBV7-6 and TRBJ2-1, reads GAGVSQSPRYKVTKRGQDVALRCDPISGHVSLYWYRQALGQGPEFLTYFNYEAQQDKSGLPNDRFSAERPEGSISTLTIQRTEQRDSAMYRCASSLAGTGAYNEQFFGPGTRLTVL.

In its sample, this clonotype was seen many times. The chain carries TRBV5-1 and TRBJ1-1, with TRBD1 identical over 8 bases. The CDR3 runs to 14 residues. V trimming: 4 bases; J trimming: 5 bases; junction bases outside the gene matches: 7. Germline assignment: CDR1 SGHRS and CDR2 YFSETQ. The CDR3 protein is CASSLDREGTEAFF. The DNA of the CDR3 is TGCGCCAGCAGCCTGGACAGGGAGGGGACTGAAGCTTTCTTT.

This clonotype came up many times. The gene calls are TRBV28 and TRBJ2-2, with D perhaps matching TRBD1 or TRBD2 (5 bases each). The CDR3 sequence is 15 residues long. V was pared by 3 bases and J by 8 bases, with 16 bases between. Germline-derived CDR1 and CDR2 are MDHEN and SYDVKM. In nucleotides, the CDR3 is TGTGCCAGCAGTTTTACCAAACCCGGGGCTGGGGAGCTGTTTTTT. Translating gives CASSFTKPGAGELFF.

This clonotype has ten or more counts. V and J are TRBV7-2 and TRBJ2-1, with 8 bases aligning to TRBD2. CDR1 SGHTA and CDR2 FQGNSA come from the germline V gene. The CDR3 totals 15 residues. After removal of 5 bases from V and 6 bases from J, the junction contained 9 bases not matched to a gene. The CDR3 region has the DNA TGTGCCAGCAGCGAGCGGGGGACCAATTCCAATGAGCAGTTCTTC. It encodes CASSERGTNSNEQFF.

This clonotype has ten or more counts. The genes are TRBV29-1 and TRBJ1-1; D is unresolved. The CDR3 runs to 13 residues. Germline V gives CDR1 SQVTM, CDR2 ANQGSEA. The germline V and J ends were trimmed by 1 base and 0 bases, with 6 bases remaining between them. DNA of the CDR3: TGCAGCGTTGAAGGAGGATTGAACACTGAAGCTTTCTTT. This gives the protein CSVEGGLNTEAFF.

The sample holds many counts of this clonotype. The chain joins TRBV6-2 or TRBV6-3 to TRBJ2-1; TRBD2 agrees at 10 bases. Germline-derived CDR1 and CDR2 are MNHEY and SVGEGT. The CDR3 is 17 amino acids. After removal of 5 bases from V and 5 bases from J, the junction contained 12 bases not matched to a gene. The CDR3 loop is CASSPPRLAGANNEQFF. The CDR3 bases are TGTGCCAGCAGTCCACCTCGGCTAGCGGGGGCCAACAATGAGCAGTTCTTC.

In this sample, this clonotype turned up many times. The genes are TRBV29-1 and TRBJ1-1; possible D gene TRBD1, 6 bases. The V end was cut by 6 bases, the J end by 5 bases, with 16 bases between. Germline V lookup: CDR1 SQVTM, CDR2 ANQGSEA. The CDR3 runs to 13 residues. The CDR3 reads CSVAGALGTEAFF. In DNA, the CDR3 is TGCAGCGTGGCGGGGGCGCTGGGAACTGAAGCTTTCTTT. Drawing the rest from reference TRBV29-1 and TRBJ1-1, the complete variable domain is SAVISQKPSRDICQRGTSLTIQCQVDSQVTMMFWYRQQPGQSLTLIATANQGSEATYESGFVIDKFPISRPNLTFSTLTVSNMSPEDSSIYLCSVAGALGTEAFFGQGTRLTVV.

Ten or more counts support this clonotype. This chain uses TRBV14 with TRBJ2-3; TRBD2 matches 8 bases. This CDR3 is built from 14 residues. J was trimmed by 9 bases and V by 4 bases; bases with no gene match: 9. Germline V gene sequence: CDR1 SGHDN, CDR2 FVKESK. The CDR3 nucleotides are TGTGCCAGCAGCCCTTCGGGGGGGCCGGGGACGCAGTATTTT. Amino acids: CASSPSGGPGTQYF.

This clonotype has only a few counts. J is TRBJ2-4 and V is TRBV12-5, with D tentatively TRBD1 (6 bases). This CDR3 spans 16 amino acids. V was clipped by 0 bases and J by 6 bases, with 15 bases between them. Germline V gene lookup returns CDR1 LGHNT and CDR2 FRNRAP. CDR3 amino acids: CASGLVLGQGINIQYF. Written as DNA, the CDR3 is TGTGCTAGTGGTTTGGTACTCGGGCAGGGGATAAACATTCAGTACTTC.

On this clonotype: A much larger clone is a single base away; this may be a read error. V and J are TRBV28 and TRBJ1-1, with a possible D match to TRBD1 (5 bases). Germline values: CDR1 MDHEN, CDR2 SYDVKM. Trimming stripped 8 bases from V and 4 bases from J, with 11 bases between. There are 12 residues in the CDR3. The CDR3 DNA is TGTGCCAGCTGGCGGGGGATCACTGAAGCTTTCTTT. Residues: CASWRGITEAFF.

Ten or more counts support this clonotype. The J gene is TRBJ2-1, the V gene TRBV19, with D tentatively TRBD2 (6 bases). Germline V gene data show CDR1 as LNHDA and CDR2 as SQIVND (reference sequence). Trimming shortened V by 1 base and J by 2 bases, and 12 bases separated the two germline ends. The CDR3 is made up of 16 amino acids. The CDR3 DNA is TGTGCCAGTAGTATAGGGAGGGGTTTCACCTACAATGAGCAGTTCTTC. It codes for CASSIGRGFTYNEQFF.

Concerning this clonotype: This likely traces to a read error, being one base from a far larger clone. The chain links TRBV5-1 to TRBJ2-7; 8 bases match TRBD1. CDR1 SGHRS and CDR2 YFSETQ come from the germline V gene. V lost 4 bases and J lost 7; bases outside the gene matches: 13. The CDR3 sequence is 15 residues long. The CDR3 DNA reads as TGCGCCAGCAGCCCCGGGTCCTCAGGGGGCAATGAGCAGTACTTC. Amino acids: CASSPGSSGGNEQYF. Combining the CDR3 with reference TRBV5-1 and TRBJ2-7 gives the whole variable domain KAGVTQTPRYLIKTRGQQVTLSCSPISGHRSVSWYQQTPGQGLQFLFEYFSETQRNKGNFPGRFSGRQFSNSRSEMNVSTLELGDSALYLCASSPGSSGGNEQYFGPGTRLTVT.

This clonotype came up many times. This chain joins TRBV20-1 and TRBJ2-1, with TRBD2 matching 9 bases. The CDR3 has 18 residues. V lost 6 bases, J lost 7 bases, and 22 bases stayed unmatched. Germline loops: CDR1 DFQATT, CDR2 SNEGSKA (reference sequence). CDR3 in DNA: TGCAGTGCCATAGCGGGTAGCGGGAGAAATTTTCGGTCTAATGAGCAGTTCTTC. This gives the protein CSAIAGSGRNFRSNEQFF.